This T cell receptor (beta chain) was captured by sequencing in a study of shared clonotypes between healthy human individuals. CD8 cells regarded as naive lacked CD45RO, were positively chosen for CCR7, and omitted terminally differentiated effector memory CD45RA+ cells. Donors comprised only Caucasian adults living in Nashville, Tennessee. There are 16 residues in the CDR3. Germline loops: CDR1 SGDLS, CDR2 YYNGEE. Trimming took off 0 bases at V and 1 base at J, with 12 bases between the two ends. The data were produced by immunoSEQ multiplex PCR, yet TCRdb's version contains in-frame clones alone and is incomplete. The profile shows just over 2,000,000 clones, 85% to 95% of them singletons.

Sequencing was carried out using naive CD8+ T cells sorted from blood. The chain has TRBV9 and TRBJ2-3; D remains ambiguous. The sequence was obtained from a man aged 18-30 years in good health. CDR3 protein: CASSVDSIPGTDTQYF. DNA for the CDR3: TGTGCCAGCAGCGTAGACAGTATCCCCGGCACAGATACGCAGTATTTT.